The entry below describes one T cell receptor (beta chain). Its antigen is not identified. The sample belongs to a study of vaccination and CD4 T cells after COVID-19. On the study more broadly: Overlapping peptides covering the spike proteins of SARS-CoV-2, HCoV-NL63, HCoV-OC43 and HCoV-229E were added to stimulate cells. Overall study findings and caveats: The appearance of a median about 86% of reactive clones in convalescent patients occurred only post-vaccination.

The CDR3 loop spans 13 amino acids. The V gene's germline CDR1 is MDHEN and CDR2 SYDVKM. With 8 bases clipped from V and 5 bases from J, the junction kept 4 bases outside the gene matches. Treatment defined: roughly 11-day PBMC culture with coronavirus spike peptide pools or control peptides (ViraFEST assay). Once obtained from cultured CD4+ T cells, the DNA was sequenced using the Oncomine TCR Beta short-read assay. One entry per CDR3 protein results from TCRdb running MiXCR on the PCR reads. The repertoire holds 9,500 to 13,000 distinct CDR3 sequences, with around 41% as singletons. Sequencing was performed on CD4+ T cells from blood, cultured in vitro, taken after SARS-CoV-2 vaccination. The sequence was collected from a human donor who had recovered from COVID-19. The chain employs TRBV28 and TRBJ2-2; 8 bases align to TRBD2. The CDR3 region has the DNA TGTGCCAGCCATCGCGGGGGGACCGGGGAGCTGTTTTTT. Protein product: CASHRGGTGELFF.